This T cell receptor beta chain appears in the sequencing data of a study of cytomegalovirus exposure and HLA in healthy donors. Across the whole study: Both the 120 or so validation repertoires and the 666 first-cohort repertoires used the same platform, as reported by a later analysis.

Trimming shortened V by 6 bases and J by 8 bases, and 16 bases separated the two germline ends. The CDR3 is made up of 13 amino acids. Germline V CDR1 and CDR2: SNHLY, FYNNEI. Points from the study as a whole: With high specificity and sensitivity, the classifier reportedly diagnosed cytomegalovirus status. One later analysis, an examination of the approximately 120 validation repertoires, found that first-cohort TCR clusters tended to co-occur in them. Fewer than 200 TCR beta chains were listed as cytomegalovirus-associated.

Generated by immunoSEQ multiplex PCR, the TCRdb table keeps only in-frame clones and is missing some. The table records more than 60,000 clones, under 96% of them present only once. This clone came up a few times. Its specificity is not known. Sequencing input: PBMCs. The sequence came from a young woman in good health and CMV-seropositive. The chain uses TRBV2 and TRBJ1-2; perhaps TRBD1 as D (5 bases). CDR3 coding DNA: TGTGCCAGCAGCGCCACGGGACTCTGGGGCTACACCTTC. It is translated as CASSATGLWGYTF.